The source of this TCR beta chain is a study of T cell changes during pregnancy in multiple sclerosis. TCRdb keeps only in-frame clones here, not all; method: immunoSEQ multiplex PCR. The repertoire consists of tens of thousands of clones, with approximately 93% occurring once and the leading ten covering less than 5%. Germline V gives CDR1 LGHNA, CDR2 YNFKEQ. The CDR3 runs to 16 residues. V shed 1 base and J shed 4 bases, with 14 bases lying between them. The origin of this receptor is a female donor with multiple sclerosis, enrolled in a pregnancy study. This material consisted of CD8+ T cells from peripheral blood mononuclear cells, taken in the second trimester of pregnancy. The rearrangement uses TRBV4-2 and TRBJ2-1; D is perhaps TRBD1 (6 bases). CDR3 in amino acids: CASSQGQGGSYNEQFF. The CDR3 nucleotides are TGTGCCAGCAGCCAAGGACAAGGGGGTAGTTACAATGAGCAGTTCTTC.